The sequence of this T cell receptor beta chain was determined in a study of monozygotic twins with inflammatory bowel disease. TCRdb re-called the 5' RACE reads and shows each CDR3 protein once, DNA omitted. The sample's table shows more than 300,000 distinct CDR3 sequences. Germline values: CDR1 MNHEY, CDR2 SMNVEV (reference sequence). CDR3 length equals 14 residues. The J gene is TRBJ2-7, the V gene TRBV27; the TCRdb call, TRBD2, lacks DNA for checking. Sequencing was performed on blood. This TCR derives from a human donor with ulcerative colitis or Crohn's disease, or a healthy co-twin of an affected twin (not recorded which). CDR3 region: CASRVGPTSYEQYF.